This TCR beta chain was identified during a study of T cell responses to AZD1222 COVID-19 vaccine. Comment on this clone: Its antigen remains unknown.

The repertoire was sequenced with immunoSEQ multiplex PCR; TCRdb's copy has only in-frame clones and lacks some. The repertoire holds approximately 140,000 clones, with around four fifths as singletons. Study results and limitations: At baseline, seropositivity was found in only a handful of AZD1222 recipients.

This clonotype was obtained from an adult in good health. Source: peripheral blood, taken on day 0 of MenACWY control vaccination.

The CDR3 nucleotides are TGTGCCAGCAGCCACGGAGAGTATGGCTACACCTTC. Translated, it gives CASSHGEYGYTF. The chain joins TRBV14 to TRBJ1-2; D gene unclear. The germline V gene has CDR1 SGHDN and CDR2 FVKESK. The CDR3 length is 12 residues. V lost 3 bases and J lost 5, with 7 bases in between.